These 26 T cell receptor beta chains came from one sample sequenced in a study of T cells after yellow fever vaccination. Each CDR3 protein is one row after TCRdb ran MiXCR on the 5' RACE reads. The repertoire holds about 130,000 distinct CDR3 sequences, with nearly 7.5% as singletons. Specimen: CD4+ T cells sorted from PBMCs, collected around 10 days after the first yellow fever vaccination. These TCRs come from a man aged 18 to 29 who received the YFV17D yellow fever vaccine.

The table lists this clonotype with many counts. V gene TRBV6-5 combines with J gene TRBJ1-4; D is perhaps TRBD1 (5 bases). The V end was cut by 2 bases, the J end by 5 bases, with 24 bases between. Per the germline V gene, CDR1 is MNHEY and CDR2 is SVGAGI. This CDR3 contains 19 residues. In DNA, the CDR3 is TGTGCCAGCAGTTACCCCCCAACAGGCCTGCCGTCCCCAAATGAAAAACTGTTTTTT. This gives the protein CASSYPPTGLPSPNEKLFF.

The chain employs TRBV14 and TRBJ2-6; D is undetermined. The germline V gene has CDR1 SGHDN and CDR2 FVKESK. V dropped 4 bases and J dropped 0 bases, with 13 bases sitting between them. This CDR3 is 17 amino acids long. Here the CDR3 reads CASSLRVGVSGANVLTF. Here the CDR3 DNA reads TGTGCCAGCAGCCTTCGGGTTGGCGTCTCTGGGGCCAACGTCCTGACTTTC.

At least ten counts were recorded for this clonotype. CDR3 sequence reads: CASSHRTGELFF. The CDR3 nucleotides read TGTGCCAGCAGCCACCGAACCGGGGAGCTGTTTTTT. V gene TRBV4-2 combines with J gene TRBJ2-2; D ambiguous. The V end was cut by 3 bases, the J end by 5 bases, with 4 bases between. The CDR3 has 12 residues. Germline loops: CDR1 LGHNA, CDR2 YNFKEQ.

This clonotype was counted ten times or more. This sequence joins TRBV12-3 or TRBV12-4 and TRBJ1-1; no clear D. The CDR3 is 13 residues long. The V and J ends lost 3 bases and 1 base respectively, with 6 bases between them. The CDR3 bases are TGTGCCAGCAGTTTCGCACCGAACACTGAAGCTTTCTTT. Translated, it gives CASSFAPNTEAFF.

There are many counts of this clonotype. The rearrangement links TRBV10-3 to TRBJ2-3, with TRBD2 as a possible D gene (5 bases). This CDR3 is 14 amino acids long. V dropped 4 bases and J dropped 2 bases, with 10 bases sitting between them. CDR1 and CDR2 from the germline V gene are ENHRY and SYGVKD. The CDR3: CAISGRGPTDTQYF. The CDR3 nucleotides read TGTGCCATCAGTGGACGCGGGCCCACAGATACGCAGTATTTT.

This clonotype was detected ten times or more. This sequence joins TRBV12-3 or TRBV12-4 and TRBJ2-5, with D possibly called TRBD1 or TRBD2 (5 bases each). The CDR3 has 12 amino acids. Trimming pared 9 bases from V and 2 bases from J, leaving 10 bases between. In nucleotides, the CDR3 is TGTGCCAGTGGGACGGATCAAGAGACCCAGTACTTC. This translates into CASGTDQETQYF.

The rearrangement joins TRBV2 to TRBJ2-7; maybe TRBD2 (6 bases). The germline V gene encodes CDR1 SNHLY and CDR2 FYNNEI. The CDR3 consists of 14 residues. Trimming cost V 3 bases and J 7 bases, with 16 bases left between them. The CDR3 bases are TGTGCCAGCAGTGACGGGGGAAGTTTCGGAGAGCAGTACTTC. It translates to CASSDGGSFGEQYF.

This CDR3 is CASSRTGTHYGYTF. The CDR3 region has the DNA TGTGCCAGCAGCCGAACAGGCACCCACTATGGCTACACCTTC. This chain uses TRBV14 with TRBJ1-2, with D perhaps TRBD1 (5 bases). Germline CDR1 is SGHDN and CDR2 is FVKESK. V shed 4 bases and J shed 3 bases, with 12 bases lying between them. The CDR3 contains 14 residues.

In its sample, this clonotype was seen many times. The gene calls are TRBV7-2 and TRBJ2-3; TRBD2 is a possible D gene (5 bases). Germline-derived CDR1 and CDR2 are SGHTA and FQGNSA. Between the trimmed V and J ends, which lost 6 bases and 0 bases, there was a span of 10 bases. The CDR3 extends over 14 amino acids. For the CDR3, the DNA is TGTGCCAGCAGAGGAGGAGCTAGCACAGATACGCAGTATTTT. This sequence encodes CASRGGASTDTQYF.

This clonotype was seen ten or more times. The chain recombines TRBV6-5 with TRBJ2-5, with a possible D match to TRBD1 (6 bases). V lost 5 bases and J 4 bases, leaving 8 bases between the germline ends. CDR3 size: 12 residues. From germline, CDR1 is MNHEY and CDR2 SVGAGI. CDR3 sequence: CASSTQGETQYF. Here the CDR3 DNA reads TGTGCCAGCAGTACACAGGGAGAGACCCAGTACTTC.

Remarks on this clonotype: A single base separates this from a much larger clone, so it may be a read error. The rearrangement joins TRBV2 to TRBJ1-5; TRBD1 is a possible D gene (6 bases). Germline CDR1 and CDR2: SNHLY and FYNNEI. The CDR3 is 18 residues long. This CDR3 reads CTSSFGDTSLYSNQPQHF. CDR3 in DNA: TGTACCAGCAGTTTCGGGGACACCTCCCTGTATAGCAATCAGCCCCAGCATTTT. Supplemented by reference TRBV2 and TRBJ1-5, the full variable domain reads EPEVTQTPSHQVTQMGQEVILRCVPISNHLYFYWYRQILGQKVEFLVSFYNNEISEKSEIFDDQFSVERPDGSNFTLKIRSTKLEDSAMYFCTSSFGDTSLYSNQPQHFGDGTRLSIL.

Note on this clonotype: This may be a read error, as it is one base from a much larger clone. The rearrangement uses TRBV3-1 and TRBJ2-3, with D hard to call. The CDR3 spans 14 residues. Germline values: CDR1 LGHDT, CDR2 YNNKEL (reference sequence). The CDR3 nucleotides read TGTGCCAGCAGCCAAGCCAGGCCTTGGGATACGCGGTATTTT. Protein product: CASSQARPWDTRYF.

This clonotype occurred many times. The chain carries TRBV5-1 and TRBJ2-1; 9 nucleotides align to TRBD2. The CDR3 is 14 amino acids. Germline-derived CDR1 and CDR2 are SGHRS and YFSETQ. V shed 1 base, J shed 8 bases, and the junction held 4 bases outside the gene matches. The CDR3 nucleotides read TGCGCCAGCAGCTTGATAGCGGGGGCGGATGAGCAGTTCTTC. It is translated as CASSLIAGADEQFF.

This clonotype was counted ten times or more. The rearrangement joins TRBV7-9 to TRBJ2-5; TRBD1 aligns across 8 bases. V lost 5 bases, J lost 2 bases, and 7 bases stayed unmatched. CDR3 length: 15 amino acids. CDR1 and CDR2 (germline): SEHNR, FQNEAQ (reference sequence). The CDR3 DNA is TGTGCCAGCAGCCACATACACAGGGGGCAAGAGACCCAGTACTTC. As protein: CASSHIHRGQETQYF.

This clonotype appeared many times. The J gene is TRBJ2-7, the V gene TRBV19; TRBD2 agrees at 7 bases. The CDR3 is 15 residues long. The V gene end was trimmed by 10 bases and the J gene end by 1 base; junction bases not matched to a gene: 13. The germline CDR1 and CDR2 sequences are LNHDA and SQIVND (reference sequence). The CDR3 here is CATKTASGISYEQYF. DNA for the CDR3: TGTGCCACAAAGACCGCTAGCGGTATATCCTACGAGCAGTACTTC.

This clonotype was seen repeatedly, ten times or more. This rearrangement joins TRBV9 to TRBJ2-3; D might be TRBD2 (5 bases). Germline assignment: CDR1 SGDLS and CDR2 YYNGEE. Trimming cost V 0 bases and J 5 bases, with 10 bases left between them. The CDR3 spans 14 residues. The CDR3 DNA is TGTGCCAGCAGCGTAGGTCTAGCTTTAGATACGCAGTATTTT. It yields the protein CASSVGLALDTQYF.

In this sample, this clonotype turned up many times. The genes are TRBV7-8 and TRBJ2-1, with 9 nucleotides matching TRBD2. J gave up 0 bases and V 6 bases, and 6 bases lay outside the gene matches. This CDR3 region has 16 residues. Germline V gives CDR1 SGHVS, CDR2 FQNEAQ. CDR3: CASRNGLANSYNEQFF. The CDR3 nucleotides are TGTGCCAGCAGGAACGGACTAGCGAACTCCTACAATGAGCAGTTCTTC.

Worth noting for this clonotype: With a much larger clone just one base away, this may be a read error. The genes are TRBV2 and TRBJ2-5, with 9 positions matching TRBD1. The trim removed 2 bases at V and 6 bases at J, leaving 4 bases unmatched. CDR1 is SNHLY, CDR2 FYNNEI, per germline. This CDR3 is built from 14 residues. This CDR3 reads CASSESDRGQTQYF. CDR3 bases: TGTGCCAGCAGTGAATCGGACAGGGGACAGACCCAGTACTTC.

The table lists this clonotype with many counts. CDR3 region: CASSQASTDTQYF. CDR3 DNA: TGTGCCAGCAGCCAAGCCAGCACAGATACGCAGTATTTT. This rearrangement joins TRBV3-1 to TRBJ2-3; D uncertain. CDR1 is LGHDT, CDR2 YNNKEL, per germline (reference sequence). The length of the CDR3 is 13 residues. Trimming removed 1 base at V and 0 bases at J, with 2 bases between.

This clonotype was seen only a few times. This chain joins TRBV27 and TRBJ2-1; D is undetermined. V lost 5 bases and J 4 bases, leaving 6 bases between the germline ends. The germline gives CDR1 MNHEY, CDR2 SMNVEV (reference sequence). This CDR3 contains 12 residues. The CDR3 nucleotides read TGTGCCAGCAGTAAACTATACAATGAGCAGTTCTTC. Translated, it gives CASSKLYNEQFF.

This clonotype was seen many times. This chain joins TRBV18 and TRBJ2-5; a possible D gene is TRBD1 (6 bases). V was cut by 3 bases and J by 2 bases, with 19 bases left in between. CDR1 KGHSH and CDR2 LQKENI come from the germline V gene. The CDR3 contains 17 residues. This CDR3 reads CASSPYAREDRQETQYF. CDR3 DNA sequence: TGTGCCAGCTCACCGTACGCCCGAGAGGACAGACAAGAGACCCAGTACTTC.

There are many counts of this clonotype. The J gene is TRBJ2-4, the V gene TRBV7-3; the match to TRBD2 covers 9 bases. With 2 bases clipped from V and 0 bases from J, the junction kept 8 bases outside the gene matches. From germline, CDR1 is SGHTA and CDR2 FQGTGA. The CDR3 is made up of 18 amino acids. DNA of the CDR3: TGTGCCAGCAGCTTAGGGGTGGCTAGCGGGGTAGCCAAAAACATTCAGTACTTC. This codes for CASSLGVASGVAKNIQYF.

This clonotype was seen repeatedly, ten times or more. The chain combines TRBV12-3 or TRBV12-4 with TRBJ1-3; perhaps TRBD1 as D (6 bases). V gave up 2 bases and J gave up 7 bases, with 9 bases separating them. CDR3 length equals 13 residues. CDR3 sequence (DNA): TGTGCCAGCAGTTTAACAGGGAGGAACACCATATATTTT. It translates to CASSLTGRNTIYF.

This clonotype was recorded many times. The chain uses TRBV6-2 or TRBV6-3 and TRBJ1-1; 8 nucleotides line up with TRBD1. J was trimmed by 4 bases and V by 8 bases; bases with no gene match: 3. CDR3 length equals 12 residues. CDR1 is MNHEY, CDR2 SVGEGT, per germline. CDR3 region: CASGTGGTEAFF. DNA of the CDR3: TGTGCCAGCGGGACAGGTGGCACTGAAGCTTTCTTT.

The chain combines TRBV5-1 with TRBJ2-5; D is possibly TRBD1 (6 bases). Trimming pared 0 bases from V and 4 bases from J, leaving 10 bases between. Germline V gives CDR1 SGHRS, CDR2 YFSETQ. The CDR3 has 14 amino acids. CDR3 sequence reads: CASSLGAGVETQYF. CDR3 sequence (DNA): TGCGCCAGCAGCTTGGGGGCAGGGGTAGAGACCCAGTACTTC.

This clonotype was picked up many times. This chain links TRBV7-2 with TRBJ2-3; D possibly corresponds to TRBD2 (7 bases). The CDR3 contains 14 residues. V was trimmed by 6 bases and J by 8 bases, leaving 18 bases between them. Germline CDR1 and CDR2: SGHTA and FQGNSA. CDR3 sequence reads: CASRGGGGAATQYF. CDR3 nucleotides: TGTGCCAGCAGAGGTGGGGGGGGGGCCGCTACGCAGTATTTT.